This T cell receptor (beta chain) was observed in a study of tumor T cells in aggressive B-cell lymphoma. The method was immunoSEQ multiplex PCR; TCRdb's version includes in-frame clones alone and lacks a portion of them. The data show around 11,000 clones, around 89% seen once. With 3 bases removed from V and 2 bases from J, the gap between germline ends came to 13 bases. The germline CDR1 and CDR2 sequences are SGHAT and FQDESV (reference sequence). This CDR3 has 15 residues. The TCR comes from an adult with diffuse large B cell lymphoma. The rearrangement uses TRBV11-1 and TRBJ1-1; D is unresolved. Source material: tumor tissue. The CDR3 spells CASSFFGAGNTEAFF. CDR3 in DNA: TGTGCCAGCAGCTTTTTTGGCGCGGGTAACACTGAAGCTTTCTTT.